These 22 T cell receptor beta chains were sequenced from one sample in a study of lymphopenia after photon versus proton radiotherapy. Sequenced by immunoSEQ multiplex PCR; TCRdb stores in-frame clones only, minus some. The sample lists approximately 91,000 clones, around 88% occurring once. The specimen was peripheral blood, collected from a patient treated with proton-based radiotherapy. Receptors originate from a man aged 55 to 70 with pancreatic cancer.

The chain employs TRBV28 and TRBJ2-1; 10 bases match TRBD2. The CDR3 totals 17 residues. Germline values: CDR1 MDHEN, CDR2 SYDVKM. With 3 bases clipped from V and 7 bases from J, the junction kept 12 bases outside the gene matches. The CDR3 DNA reads as TGTGCCAGCAGTTTTCGTCGGGTTAGCGGGAGGACAAATGAGCAGTTCTTC. Translating it yields CASSFRRVSGRTNEQFF. Combining the CDR3 with reference TRBV28 and TRBJ2-1 gives the whole variable domain DVKVTQSSRYLVKRTGEKVFLECVQDMDHENMFWYRQDPGLGLRLIYFSYDVKMKEKGDIPEGYSVSREKKERFSLILESASTNQTSMYLCASSFRRVSGRTNEQFFGPGTRLTVL.

This chain links TRBV5-1 with TRBJ1-1, with D possibly matching TRBD1 (5 bases). Per the germline V gene, CDR1 is SGHRS and CDR2 is YFSETQ. CDR3 length: 14 residues. Deletions cut 3 bases from V and 6 bases from J, with 15 bases between. CDR3: CASSSGGNPAEAFF. The CDR3 DNA sequence: TGCGCCAGCAGCTCCGGGGGTAATCCAGCTGAAGCTTTCTTT.

The CDR3 DNA follows: TGTGCCAGCAGCAGCACAGGGGGATTAGTTCATGGCTACACCTTC. Its protein product is CASSSTGGLVHGYTF. V and J are TRBV5-5 and TRBJ1-2, with TRBD1 matching 8 bases. J was trimmed by 6 bases and V by 4 bases; bases with no gene match: 11. This CDR3 comprises 15 residues. Germline CDR1 reads SGHKS; CDR2 reads YYEKEE (reference sequence). The full variable domain, rest sourced from reference TRBV5-5 and TRBJ1-2, is DAGVTQSPTHLIKTRGQQVTLRCSPISGHKSVSWYQQVLGQGPQFIFQYYEKEERGRGNFPDRFSARQFPNYSSELNVNALLLGDSALYLCASSSTGGLVHGYTFGSGTRLTVV.

The gene calls are TRBV7-8 and TRBJ2-5, with D possibly called TRBD1 or TRBD2 (6 bases each). CDR1 is SGHVS and CDR2 is FQNEAQ in the germline V gene. This CDR3 is built from 16 residues. V was shortened by 1 base and J by 4 bases, with 16 bases between the two germline ends. CDR3 nucleotides: TGTGCCAGCAGCTTAGGGAGAGGGGGAGCGGGAGAGACCCAGTACTTC. Translation: CASSLGRGGAGETQYF.

The rearrangement links TRBV11-2 to TRBJ2-3; 10 nucleotides align to TRBD2. Germline values: CDR1 SGHAT, CDR2 FQNNGV. The CDR3 contains 15 residues. With V trimmed by 5 bases and J by 0 bases, 2 bases remained unmatched. In DNA, the CDR3 is TGTGCCAGCAGCCCGACTAGCGGGAGCACAGATACGCAGTATTTT. It yields the protein CASSPTSGSTDTQYF.

The gene calls are TRBV15 and TRBJ1-1; unclear D gene. Germline assignment: CDR1 LNHNV and CDR2 YYDKDF (reference sequence). CDR3 length equals 14 residues. V dropped 4 bases and J dropped 4 bases, with 13 bases sitting between them. The CDR3 DNA reads TGTGCCACCAGCATCGGCAGGTCGCGCACTGAAGCTTTCTTT. Translation gives CATSIGRSRTEAFF.

CDR3 DNA: TGCAGCGTGAGCGACAGGGGCTCCTACGAGCAGTACTTC. As protein: CSVSDRGSYEQYF. The V and J genes are TRBV29-1 and TRBJ2-7, with 8 positions matching TRBD1. V dropped 6 bases and J dropped 0; count of bases not matched to a gene: 4. Germline V gene lookup returns CDR1 SQVTM and CDR2 ANQGSEA. The CDR3 spans 13 residues.

J is TRBJ2-2 and V is TRBV5-1, with D maybe TRBD1 (5 bases). This CDR3 has 13 residues. Germline loops: CDR1 SGHRS, CDR2 YFSETQ. Trimming pared 0 bases from V and 6 bases from J, leaving 6 bases between. CDR3 loop: CASSLDRSGELFF. In DNA, the CDR3 is TGCGCCAGCAGCTTGGACAGGTCCGGGGAGCTGTTTTTT.

The rearrangement joins TRBV4-1 to TRBJ2-4; the D call may be TRBD1 or TRBD2 (5 bases each). Germline loops: CDR1 MGHRA, CDR2 YSYEKL. V dropped 2 bases and J dropped 8 bases, with 19 bases sitting between them. The CDR3 has 16 amino acids. The CDR3 bases are TGCGCCAGCAGCCAAACACGGGGCGAGCCGATCGACATTCAGTACTTC. Translated: CASSQTRGEPIDIQYF.

This clone has only one observation. The CDR3 DNA reads TGTGCCAGCAGGCCTACAGACGGGCGGATTTACGAGCAGTACTTC. As protein: CASRPTDGRIYEQYF. The chain uses TRBV28 and TRBJ2-7; D is undetermined. Germline CDR1 reads MDHEN; CDR2 reads SYDVKM. The CDR3 extends over 15 amino acids. Trimming took off 6 bases at V and 4 bases at J, with 19 bases between the two ends.

The rearrangement joins TRBV9 to TRBJ2-7; the D gene is possibly TRBD2 (5 bases). CDR1 is SGDLS, CDR2 YYNGEE, per germline. This CDR3 has 13 amino acids. The germline V and J ends were trimmed by 4 bases and 7 bases, with 15 bases remaining between them. The CDR3, as DNA: TGTGCCAGCAGCTATATAGAGTCGGGGGAGCAGTACTTC. Translating gives CASSYIESGEQYF.

CDR3 residues: CASWTDYGYTF. The CDR3 coding sequence is TGTGCCAGCTGGACTGACTATGGCTACACCTTC. The chain carries TRBV6-6 and TRBJ1-2; no reliable D call. Trimming pared 8 bases from V and 3 bases from J, leaving 7 bases between. The CDR3 has 11 residues. Germline CDR1 and CDR2: MNHNY and SVGAGI (reference sequence).

This clone was observed a single time. The J gene is TRBJ2-7, the V gene TRBV7-6; 10 nucleotides agree with TRBD2. There are 15 residues in the CDR3. V was clipped by 6 bases and J by 3 bases; unmatched bases: 8. Germline CDR1 is SGHVS and CDR2 is FNYEAQ. The CDR3 DNA follows: TGTGCCAGCAGACCACTAGCGGGGCAGGTCTACGAGCAGTACTTC. This encodes CASRPLAGQVYEQYF.

J is TRBJ1-5 and V is TRBV7-9; 8 bases map to TRBD1. This CDR3 is built from 14 residues. From germline, CDR1 is SEHNR and CDR2 FQNEAQ (reference sequence). Germline trimming cut 6 bases from V and 7 bases from J; bases unmatched to any gene: 8. CDR3 loop: CASSYQGANQPQHF. The CDR3 DNA is TGTGCCAGCAGTTACCAGGGGGCAAACCAGCCCCAGCATTTT.

The CDR3 DNA follows: TGCGCCAGCAGCTTGGACCCCACTAGCGGGATAGGTACGCAGTATTTT. Translation: CASSLDPTSGIGTQYF. The chain uses TRBV5-1 and TRBJ2-3; 10 bases match TRBD2. Losses at the gene ends were 0 bases for V and 8 bases for J; bases not matched to a gene: 9. The length of the CDR3 is 16 residues. From germline, CDR1 is SGHRS and CDR2 YFSETQ. Filled out from reference TRBV5-1 and TRBJ2-3, the complete variable domain reads KAGVTQTPRYLIKTRGQQVTLSCSPISGHRSVSWYQQTPGQGLQFLFEYFSETQRNKGNFPGRFSGRQFSNSRSEMNVSTLELGDSALYLCASSLDPTSGIGTQYFGPGTRLTVL.

J is TRBJ1-2 and V is TRBV6-1; D is perhaps TRBD1 (5 bases). V was shortened by 5 bases and J by 6 bases, with 10 bases between the two germline ends. Germline V gene sequence: CDR1 MNHNS, CDR2 SASEGT. The CDR3 length is 12 residues. The CDR3 protein is CASSKTEDGYTF. The CDR3, as DNA: TGTGCCAGCAGTAAGACAGAAGATGGCTACACCTTC.

This chain uses TRBV6-1 with TRBJ2-7; D possibly corresponds to TRBD2 (5 bases). V was clipped by 3 bases and J by 4 bases, with 22 bases between them. CDR1 and CDR2 from the germline V gene are MNHNS and SASEGT. The CDR3 contains 17 residues. CDR3 DNA: TGTGCCAGCAGTGATCCGTTTTCGGGGATCGGGTTTTACGAGCAGTACTTC. Amino acid sequence: CASSDPFSGIGFYEQYF.

The chain has TRBV18 and TRBJ1-4; D perhaps matches TRBD1 (5 bases). Germline values: CDR1 KGHSH, CDR2 LQKENI. The ends were cut back, 3 bases at V and 0 bases at J, with 11 bases in the middle. This CDR3 spans 16 amino acids. The CDR3 here is CASSPRGTSTNEKLFF. CDR3 in DNA: TGTGCCAGCTCACCTAGAGGGACCTCAACTAATGAAAAACTGTTTTTT.

For this clone: Other DNA variants within this sample encode the same CDR3. The chain recombines TRBV6-6 with TRBJ1-2, with 9 bases matching TRBD1. V lost 0 bases to trimming and J lost 7 bases; unmatched junction nucleotides: 3. The CDR3 consists of 14 residues. Germline V gene data show CDR1 as MNHNY and CDR2 as SVGAGI (reference sequence). The CDR3: CASSYSATGGGYTF. The CDR3 DNA reads TGTGCCAGCAGTTACTCAGCGACAGGGGGTGGCTACACCTTC.

The chain combines TRBV28 with TRBJ2-2; 7 bases map to TRBD2. CDR1 is MDHEN, CDR2 SYDVKM, per germline. The CDR3 covers 17 residues. Losses at the gene ends were 3 bases for V and 2 bases for J; bases not matched to a gene: 9. The CDR3 coding sequence is TGTGCCAGCAGTTTGCCTCTTGGCGGGAGTAACACCGGGGAGCTGTTTTTT. This encodes CASSLPLGGSNTGELFF. The entire variable domain, with the rest obtained from reference TRBV28 and TRBJ2-2, is as follows: DVKVTQSSRYLVKRTGEKVFLECVQDMDHENMFWYRQDPGLGLRLIYFSYDVKMKEKGDIPEGYSVSREKKERFSLILESASTNQTSMYLCASSLPLGGSNTGELFFGEGSRLTVL.

V is TRBV19 and J is TRBJ2-1, with no clear D. The germline gives CDR1 LNHDA, CDR2 SQIVND (reference sequence). This CDR3 is built from 11 residues. With 4 bases removed from V and 2 bases from J, the gap between germline ends came to 0 bases. CDR3 sequence reads: CASSTYNEQFF. In DNA, the CDR3 is TGTGCCAGTAGTACCTACAATGAGCAGTTCTTC.

The rearrangement uses TRBV28 and TRBJ2-7; 7 nucleotides match TRBD1. V trimming: 7 bases; J trimming: 4 bases; junction bases outside the gene matches: 13. Per germline, CDR1 MDHEN and CDR2 SYDVKM. The CDR3 extends over 15 amino acids. The CDR3 loop is CASKNVPGQIYEQYF. Here the CDR3 DNA reads TGTGCCAGCAAAAACGTACCGGGACAGATATACGAGCAGTACTTC.